These T cell receptor beta chains were read from a single sample in a study of blood T cells in healthy people across ages. Each CDR3 protein gets one entry after TCRdb re-called the 5' RACE reads with MiXCR. The top ten hold under 4.5% of the sample, which has some 800,000 distinct CDR3 sequences, around 25% seen once. This sample was shared with a second study, whose subject was T cells of mothers and their children.

Material: blood. These receptors came from a boy aged 10-17 years in good health. The CDR3 runs from the conserved cysteine through the conserved F or W. The D gene is left open where the match is weak. Rows give clone size only sometimes, using once, few, many, or a class for an expanded clone.

v_call: TRBV6-6; d_call: TRBD2; j_call: TRBJ2-1; clone_size: few; cdr3_nt: TGTGCCAGCAGTCTACTAGCGGGAGACGGTTACAATGAGCAGTTCTTC; cdr3_aa: CASSLLAGDGYNEQFF
v_call: TRBV5-1; d_call: .; j_call: TRBJ1-6; clone_size: many; cdr3_nt: TGCGCCAGCAGCTTGGCGGCTTCAGAAAGGAATTCACCCCTCCACTTT; cdr3_aa: CASSLAASERNSPLHF
v_call: TRBV27; d_call: .; j_call: TRBJ2-1; clone_size: .; cdr3_nt: TGTGCCAGCAGTTCACAGTACAATGAGCAGTTCTTC; cdr3_aa: CASSSQYNEQFF
v_call: TRBV29-1; d_call: .; j_call: TRBJ1-3; clone_size: few; cdr3_nt: TGCAGCGTTGAAGTAGCAGGGGCTGGAAACACCATATATTTT; cdr3_aa: CSVEVAGAGNTIYF
v_call: TRBV6-2/TRBV6-3; d_call: .; j_call: TRBJ2-4; clone_size: .; cdr3_nt: TGTGCCAGCAGTTATGGGGGACACCAAAACATTCAGTACTTC; cdr3_aa: CASSYGGHQNIQYF
v_call: TRBV29-1; d_call: TRBD1; j_call: TRBJ2-3; clone_size: .; cdr3_nt: TGCAGCGTGCCGGGACAGTCGACAGATACGCAGTATTTT; cdr3_aa: CSVPGQSTDTQYF
v_call: TRBV7-9; d_call: .; j_call: TRBJ2-3; clone_size: few; cdr3_nt: TGTGCCAGCAGCTCCCTAGCTGGAGGCCCCCCAGATACGCAGTATTTT; cdr3_aa: CASSSLAGGPPDTQYF
v_call: TRBV27; d_call: TRBD1; j_call: TRBJ2-7; clone_size: .; cdr3_nt: TGTGCCAGCCGCTGGAGGGACAGGGGCCCCTACGAGCAGTACTTC; cdr3_aa: CASRWRDRGPYEQYF
v_call: TRBV6-6; d_call: TRBD2; j_call: TRBJ2-7; clone_size: few; cdr3_nt: TGTGCCAGCAGTTACTCGCGGGCGGGGGCCTACGAGCAGTACTTC; cdr3_aa: CASSYSRAGAYEQYF
v_call: TRBV20-1; d_call: TRBD2; j_call: TRBJ2-5; clone_size: few; cdr3_nt: TGCAGTGCTAGCGGGGAGGGTTGGGAGACCCAGTACTTC; cdr3_aa: CSASGEGWETQYF
v_call: TRBV5-5; d_call: .; j_call: TRBJ2-1; clone_size: few; cdr3_nt: TGTGCCGGCAGCTTTGGTCAGGGTGGTGGTGAGCAGTTCTTC; cdr3_aa: CAGSFGQGGGEQFF
v_call: TRBV12-3/TRBV12-4; d_call: .; j_call: TRBJ1-1; clone_size: few; cdr3_nt: TGTGCCAGCAGTTTAGACGGCAGGAAAGCTTTCTTT; cdr3_aa: CASSLDGRKAFF
v_call: TRBV7-3; d_call: TRBD1; j_call: TRBJ2-1; clone_size: once; cdr3_nt: TGTGCCAGCCCTTTGACAGGGGGAAACAATGAGCAGTTCTTC; cdr3_aa: CASPLTGGNNEQFF
v_call: TRBV25-1; d_call: TRBD2; j_call: TRBJ2-5; clone_size: many; cdr3_nt: TGTGCCAGCAGTGACCCAATTAGCGGGTACGAAGAGACCCAGTACTTC; cdr3_aa: CASSDPISGYEETQYF
v_call: TRBV5-1; d_call: .; j_call: TRBJ1-1; clone_size: few; cdr3_nt: TGCGCCAGCAGCTTGACAACAGGGCCGAACACTGAAGCTTTCTTT; cdr3_aa: CASSLTTGPNTEAFF
v_call: TRBV28; d_call: .; j_call: TRBJ1-1; clone_size: few; cdr3_nt: TGTGCCAGCAGGCCCGGGACACTTAACACTGAAGCTTTCTTT; cdr3_aa: CASRPGTLNTEAFF
v_call: TRBV7-2; d_call: .; j_call: TRBJ1-2; clone_size: few; cdr3_nt: TGTGCCAGCAGCAGCCGGACCGGGCCCAGCGGGGAGGGCTACACCTTC; cdr3_aa: CASSSRTGPSGEGYTF
v_call: TRBV9; d_call: TRBD1; j_call: TRBJ2-4; clone_size: .; cdr3_nt: TGTGCCAGCAGCGGTAAGGGGGCACCTATTCAGTACTTC; cdr3_aa: CASSGKGAPIQYF
v_call: TRBV20-1; d_call: TRBD2; j_call: TRBJ2-1; clone_size: few; cdr3_nt: TGCAGTGCTAGACGAGCGGGAGGGCCAGACAATGAGCAGTTCTTC; cdr3_aa: CSARRAGGPDNEQFF
v_call: TRBV19; d_call: TRBD2; j_call: TRBJ2-7; clone_size: .; cdr3_nt: TGTGCCAGTAGTATGACTAGCGGGGAATACGAGCAGTACTTC; cdr3_aa: CASSMTSGEYEQYF
v_call: TRBV20-1; d_call: .; j_call: TRBJ2-7; clone_size: few; cdr3_nt: TGCAGTGCTAGATCCCCCGTTAGCTCCTACGAGCAGTACTTC; cdr3_aa: CSARSPVSSYEQYF
v_call: TRBV12-3/TRBV12-4; d_call: TRBD2; j_call: TRBJ2-1; clone_size: few; cdr3_nt: TGTGCCAGCAGTTTAGTAACTAGCGGGACCAATGAGCAGTTCTTT; cdr3_aa: CASSLVTSGTNEQFF
v_call: TRBV7-8; d_call: .; j_call: TRBJ1-1; clone_size: .; cdr3_nt: TGTGCCAGCAGCCCGGTGGCAAGGGGCACTGAAGCTTTCTTT; cdr3_aa: CASSPVARGTEAFF
v_call: TRBV27; d_call: .; j_call: TRBJ2-7; clone_size: once; cdr3_nt: TGTGCCAGCAGCGACTTCCGGGACGGGACCTACGAGCAGTACTTC; cdr3_aa: CASSDFRDGTYEQYF
v_call: TRBV7-3; d_call: .; j_call: TRBJ2-3; clone_size: .; cdr3_nt: TGTGCCAGCAGCCCGACTGGGGGGAGGGATACGCAGTATTTT; cdr3_aa: CASSPTGGRDTQYF
v_call: TRBV15; d_call: .; j_call: TRBJ1-4; clone_size: .; cdr3_nt: TGTGCCACCAGTCCCGTCCCCAGTGCGACTAATGAAAAACTGTTTTTT; cdr3_aa: CATSPVPSATNEKLFF
v_call: TRBV5-1; d_call: .; j_call: TRBJ1-4; clone_size: few; cdr3_nt: TGCGCCAGCAGCCCAGAACAGACATCTAATGAAAAACTGTTTTTT; cdr3_aa: CASSPEQTSNEKLFF
v_call: TRBV2; d_call: .; j_call: TRBJ2-1; clone_size: .; cdr3_nt: TGTGCCAGCAGTGAACTAGCGCCAGAACCCTACAATGAGCAGTTCTTC; cdr3_aa: CASSELAPEPYNEQFF
v_call: TRBV5-5; d_call: .; j_call: TRBJ2-7; clone_size: .; cdr3_nt: TGTGCCAGCAGCACAAGTGCGGGGGCGCAGTACGAGCAGTACTTC; cdr3_aa: CASSTSAGAQYEQYF
v_call: TRBV7-9; d_call: .; j_call: TRBJ1-2; clone_size: few; cdr3_nt: TGTGCCAGCAGCTCCCAAAGGGTGGAGGACAAGGACTATGGCTACACCTTC; cdr3_aa: CASSSQRVEDKDYGYTF
v_call: TRBV7-3; d_call: .; j_call: TRBJ1-1; clone_size: few; cdr3_nt: TGTGCCAGCAGCTTATCCAGGGTAGGCGCCACTGAAGCTTTCTTT; cdr3_aa: CASSLSRVGATEAFF
v_call: TRBV29-1; d_call: .; j_call: TRBJ2-4; clone_size: few; cdr3_nt: TGCAGCGTTGGGGGCCCATTAGCCAAAAACATTCAGTACTTC; cdr3_aa: CSVGGPLAKNIQYF
v_call: TRBV28; d_call: .; j_call: TRBJ2-4; clone_size: .; cdr3_nt: TGTGCCAGCAGTCCGCCCCGGGGATTTCACATTCAGTACTTC; cdr3_aa: CASSPPRGFHIQYF
v_call: TRBV6-7; d_call: .; j_call: TRBJ2-7; clone_size: .; cdr3_nt: TGTGCCAGCAGTTATAACAGCTCCTACGAGCAGTACTTC; cdr3_aa: CASSYNSSYEQYF
v_call: TRBV12-3/TRBV12-4; d_call: .; j_call: TRBJ2-5; clone_size: .; cdr3_nt: TGTGCCAGCAGTTCCTCAGGGGATGGAGAGACCCAGTACTTC; cdr3_aa: CASSSSGDGETQYF
v_call: TRBV9; d_call: TRBD1; j_call: TRBJ2-5; clone_size: .; cdr3_nt: TGTGCCAGCAGCACTCAGGGGGCCAGGCAAGAGACCCAGTACTTC; cdr3_aa: CASSTQGARQETQYF
v_call: TRBV4-3; d_call: .; j_call: TRBJ2-5; clone_size: .; cdr3_nt: TGCGCCAGCAGCCCCAATGTGGCCGGGACTCCGGCAGAGACCCAGTACTTC; cdr3_aa: CASSPNVAGTPAETQYF
v_call: TRBV7-9; d_call: .; j_call: TRBJ1-6; clone_size: .; cdr3_nt: TGTGCCAGCAGCAAGAGTGGGGCCTCGGCCTATAATTCACCCCTCCACTTT; cdr3_aa: CASSKSGASAYNSPLHF
v_call: TRBV6-1; d_call: .; j_call: TRBJ2-7; clone_size: .; cdr3_nt: TGTGCCAGCCTCCCCGGGACGGTAACCTACGAGCAGTACTTC; cdr3_aa: CASLPGTVTYEQYF
v_call: TRBV24-1; d_call: .; j_call: TRBJ2-5; clone_size: few; cdr3_nt: TGTGCCACCAGTGATTGGGGGGACAGACAACAAGAGACCCAGTACTTC; cdr3_aa: CATSDWGDRQQETQYF
v_call: TRBV4-3; d_call: .; j_call: TRBJ1-5; clone_size: .; cdr3_nt: TGCGCCAGCAGCCAACTGACAGGCCCAAATCAGCCCCAGCATTTT; cdr3_aa: CASSQLTGPNQPQHF
v_call: TRBV12-3/TRBV12-4; d_call: .; j_call: TRBJ2-6; clone_size: many; cdr3_nt: TGTGCCAGCAGCCCTAACTCTGGGGCCAACGTCCTGACTTTC; cdr3_aa: CASSPNSGANVLTF
v_call: TRBV18; d_call: .; j_call: TRBJ2-5; clone_size: .; cdr3_nt: TGTGCCAGCAGCCGCGGGCTTTTTCGGGAGGAGACCCAGTACTTC; cdr3_aa: CASSRGLFREETQYF
v_call: TRBV7-9; d_call: .; j_call: TRBJ2-3; clone_size: few; cdr3_nt: TGTGCCAGCAGCTTAGGACTAGAACTGACAGATACGCAGTATTTT; cdr3_aa: CASSLGLELTDTQYF
v_call: TRBV5-5; d_call: .; j_call: TRBJ1-4; clone_size: .; cdr3_nt: TGTGCCAGCAGCTTGTGGCAGGCAACTAATGAAAAACTGTTTTTT; cdr3_aa: CASSLWQATNEKLFF
v_call: TRBV20-1; d_call: .; j_call: TRBJ2-5; clone_size: many; cdr3_nt: TGCAGTGCTAGAGTCTCCGAGACCCAGTACTTC; cdr3_aa: CSARVSETQYF
v_call: TRBV6-5; d_call: TRBD1; j_call: TRBJ2-7; clone_size: .; cdr3_nt: TGTGCCAGCAGGAAAGGACAGGGCGAGCAGCACTTC; cdr3_aa: CASRKGQGEQHF
v_call: TRBV7-2; d_call: .; j_call: TRBJ2-5; clone_size: .; cdr3_nt: TGTGCCAGCAGCTTCTCAGCGGCCCAGTACTTC; cdr3_aa: CASSFSAAQYF
v_call: TRBV4-1; d_call: .; j_call: TRBJ2-5; clone_size: once; cdr3_nt: TGCGCCAGCAGCCAAGAGAACAATATGGGGGCACGAGAGACCCAGTACTTC; cdr3_aa: CASSQENNMGARETQYF
v_call: TRBV7-2; d_call: TRBD1; j_call: TRBJ2-3; clone_size: .; cdr3_nt: TGTGCCAGCAGCTTAGGACAGGGGGCGAGAATCACAGATACGCAGTATTTT; cdr3_aa: CASSLGQGARITDTQYF
v_call: TRBV7-2; d_call: TRBD2; j_call: TRBJ2-1; clone_size: few; cdr3_nt: TGTGCCAGCAGCCGAGCGGGGGGCCGGCCTGAGCAGTTCTTC; cdr3_aa: CASSRAGGRPEQFF
v_call: TRBV6-2/TRBV6-3; d_call: TRBD2; j_call: TRBJ2-7; clone_size: .; cdr3_nt: TGTGCCAGCAGCTCACCGGGACTAGCGGGAGGTAGGGAGCAGTACTTC; cdr3_aa: CASSSPGLAGGREQYF
v_call: TRBV11-2; d_call: TRBD2; j_call: TRBJ2-3; clone_size: .; cdr3_nt: TGTGCCAGCAGCTTAAACGGGAGGGCCGATGATACGCAGTATTTT; cdr3_aa: CASSLNGRADDTQYF
v_call: TRBV7-2; d_call: TRBD1; j_call: TRBJ2-7; clone_size: few; cdr3_nt: TGTGCCAGCAGCACCGGGACAGGGGGACGCTACGAGCAGTACTTC; cdr3_aa: CASSTGTGGRYEQYF
v_call: TRBV10-3; d_call: .; j_call: TRBJ2-2; clone_size: few; cdr3_nt: TGTGCCATCCGGACAGAAACGAACACCGGGGAGCTGTTTTTT; cdr3_aa: CAIRTETNTGELFF
v_call: TRBV28; d_call: .; j_call: TRBJ2-5; clone_size: few; cdr3_nt: TGTGCCAGCAGTCCACTCCGCTCGGTCCTCCAAGAGACCCAGTACTTC; cdr3_aa: CASSPLRSVLQETQYF
v_call: TRBV14; d_call: TRBD1; j_call: TRBJ2-5; clone_size: .; cdr3_nt: TGTGCCAGCAGCCAAGGGAGTTCGCCAGGGGGCTTGAAGACCCAGTACTTC; cdr3_aa: CASSQGSSPGGLKTQYF
v_call: TRBV20-1; d_call: TRBD2; j_call: TRBJ2-1; clone_size: .; cdr3_nt: TGCAGTGCTAGAGAACCGGGACTAGCCTCTCCTAGGAGCAATGAGCAGTTCTTC; cdr3_aa: CSAREPGLASPRSNEQFF
v_call: TRBV7-9; d_call: .; j_call: TRBJ2-6; clone_size: few; cdr3_nt: TGTGCCAGCAGCCCTATGGAGCCTGGGGCCAACGTCCTGACTTTC; cdr3_aa: CASSPMEPGANVLTF
v_call: TRBV3-1; d_call: .; j_call: TRBJ2-2; clone_size: few; cdr3_nt: TGTGCCAGCAGCCTAGGGACTTTGAACACCGGGGAGCTGTTTTTT; cdr3_aa: CASSLGTLNTGELFF